This entry lists 9 T cell receptor beta chains sequenced from one sample in a study of blood T cell repertoires in COVID-19. Libraries were prepared by immunoSEQ multiplex PCR; TCRdb keeps only in-frame clonotypes and omits some of them. The sample carries 300,000 to 400,000 clones, 85% to 90% recorded once. Specimen: peripheral blood. The source is a woman in her 30s with COVID-19, enrolled during active disease.

This chain joins TRBV5-1 and TRBJ2-1, with 16 bases identical to TRBD2. The CDR3 spans 16 residues. Germline-derived CDR1 and CDR2 are SGHRS and YFSETQ. The ends lost 7 bases at V and 9 bases at J; junction bases unmatched: 10. CDR3 loop: CASGPGLAGGRTEQFF. CDR3 nucleotide sequence: TGCGCCAGCGGACCGGGACTAGCGGGAGGGAGGACTGAGCAGTTCTTC. The variable domain in full, with the rest retrieved from reference TRBV5-1 and TRBJ2-1, is KAGVTQTPRYLIKTRGQQVTLSCSPISGHRSVSWYQQTPGQGLQFLFEYFSETQRNKGNFPGRFSGRQFSNSRSEMNVSTLELGDSALYLCASGPGLAGGRTEQFFGPGTRLTVL.

This chain joins TRBV11-2 and TRBJ1-4; no clear D. The germline gives CDR1 SGHAT, CDR2 FQNNGV. CDR3 length equals 15 residues. V lost 3 bases and J 4 bases, leaving 12 bases between the germline ends. The CDR3 DNA is TGTGCCAGCAGCTTTTCGCAGGCTTATAATGAAAAACTGTTTTTT. Translating it yields CASSFSQAYNEKLFF.

Only a few counts were recorded for this clone. The chain couples TRBV30 to TRBJ1-2; D is unclear. This CDR3 region has 13 residues. In germline, CDR1 is GTSNPN, CDR2 SVGIG (reference sequence). The V gene lost 7 bases and the J gene lost 4 bases, with 16 bases spanning the gap. CDR3 sequence reads: CASQPEGTYGYTF. The CDR3 nucleotides read TGTGCCTCACAGCCGGAGGGAACCTATGGCTACACCTTC. Full variable domain (remainder filled in from reference TRBV30 and TRBJ1-2): SQTIHQWPATLVQPVGSPLSLECTVEGTSNPNLYWYRQAAGRGLQLLFYSVGIGQISSEVPQNLSASRPQDRQFILSSKKLLLSDSGFYLCASQPEGTYGYTFGSGTRLTVV.

The chain joins TRBV10-3 to TRBJ2-3; D ambiguous. The CDR3 length is 12 residues. V dropped 3 bases and J dropped 6 bases, with 7 bases sitting between them. Germline CDR1 and CDR2: ENHRY and SYGVKD. In DNA form, the CDR3 reads TGTGCCATCAGTGACCCACGGGATACGCAGTATTTT. Translation: CAISDPRDTQYF.

Points on this clone: Different DNA sequences within this sample yield the same CDR3. The V call is TRBV6-5, the J call TRBJ2-7, with 11 positions matching TRBD2. V lost 4 bases, J lost 4 bases, and 3 bases stayed unmatched. The V gene's germline CDR1 is MNHEY and CDR2 SVGAGI. The CDR3 runs to 14 residues. The CDR3 is CASSFTSGRYEQYF. The CDR3 DNA follows: TGTGCCAGCAGTTTTACTAGCGGGAGATACGAGCAGTACTTC.

This clone has only one observation. This chain connects TRBV5-6 to TRBJ1-3; TRBD1 aligns across 8 bases. CDR1 is SGHDT, CDR2 YYEEEE, per germline. This CDR3 region has 13 residues. The V gene end was trimmed by 4 bases and the J gene end by 8 bases; junction bases not matched to a gene: 5. The DNA of the CDR3 is TGTGCCAGCAGCGGAAGGACAGGGCACACCATATATTTT. It encodes CASSGRTGHTIYF.

This clone was found a few times. In the same sample, other DNA sequences code for this CDR3. This rearrangement joins TRBV18 to TRBJ1-1; 9 nucleotides match TRBD1. Looked up from germline, CDR1 is KGHSH and CDR2 is LQKENI. The CDR3 spans 13 residues. V was pared by 3 bases and J by 8 bases, with 4 bases of the junction left unmatched. The CDR3 loop is CASSPGQGTEAFF. The CDR3 DNA is TGTGCCAGCTCACCGGGACAGGGTACCGAAGCTTTCTTT.

This sequence joins TRBV5-1 and TRBJ2-1; 11 bases are shared with TRBD2. Germline CDR1 is SGHRS and CDR2 is YFSETQ. CDR3 length equals 15 residues. The V segment lost 4 bases and the J segment 5 bases; nucleotides outside the gene matches: 5. CDR3 protein: CASSAGTSGDNEQFF. Here the CDR3 DNA reads TGCGCCAGCAGCGCCGGGACTAGCGGTGACAATGAGCAGTTCTTC.

A few counts support this clone. This chain connects TRBV9 to TRBJ2-1; possibly TRBD2 for D (8 bases). Germline-derived CDR1 and CDR2 are SGDLS and YYNGEE. The V end was cut by 0 bases, the J end by 3 bases, with 16 bases between. This CDR3 region has 17 residues. The CDR3 nucleotides are TGTGCCAGCAGCGTAGAGGGGGCCCTAGCGGGCTACAATGAGCAGTTCTTC. Protein: CASSVEGALAGYNEQFF.